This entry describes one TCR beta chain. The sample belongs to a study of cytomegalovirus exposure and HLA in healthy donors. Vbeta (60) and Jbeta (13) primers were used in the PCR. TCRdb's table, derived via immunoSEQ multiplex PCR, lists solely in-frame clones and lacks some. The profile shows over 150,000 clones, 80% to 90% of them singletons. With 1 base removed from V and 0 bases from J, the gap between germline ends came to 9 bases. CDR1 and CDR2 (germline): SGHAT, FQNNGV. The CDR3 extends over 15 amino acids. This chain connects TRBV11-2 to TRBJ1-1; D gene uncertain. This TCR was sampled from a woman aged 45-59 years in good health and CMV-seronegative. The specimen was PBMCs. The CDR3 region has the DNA TGTGCCAGCAGCTTAGGGGCAGGAATGAACACTGAAGCTTTCTTT. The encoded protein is CASSLGAGMNTEAFF.